Shown below are 18 T cell receptor beta chains from a single sample sequenced in a study of blood T cell repertoires in COVID-19. Profiled with immunoSEQ multiplex PCR; TCRdb holds only in-frame clones, not every one. The sample carries fewer than 250,000 clones, about 80% recorded once. Sequenced sample: peripheral blood. Every receptor here comes from a middle-aged woman with active or convalescent COVID-19.

The chain employs TRBV10-3 and TRBJ1-2; tentative D call: TRBD1 (5 bases). Germline CDR1 ENHRY, CDR2 SYGVKD. This CDR3 comprises 16 residues. Between the trimmed V and J ends, which lost 0 bases and 0 bases, there was a span of 11 bases. CDR3 protein: CAISESGKGTNYGYTF. The DNA of the CDR3 is TGTGCCATCAGTGAGTCGGGCAAGGGGACTAACTATGGCTACACCTTC.

The V and J genes are TRBV28 and TRBJ1-2; D might be TRBD1 (6 bases). Trimming removed 5 bases from V and 3 bases from J, with 13 bases in between. CDR3 length: 14 amino acids. Germline V gene data show CDR1 as MDHEN and CDR2 as SYDVKM. In DNA form, the CDR3 reads TGTGCCAGCAGTCCTACACAGGGACACTATGGCTACACCTTC. It is translated as CASSPTQGHYGYTF.

The rearrangement joins TRBV5-4 to TRBJ1-2; 7 bases are a match to TRBD1. The germline gives CDR1 SGHNT, CDR2 YYREEE (reference sequence). Unmatched junction bases numbered 1, after V lost 2 bases and J lost 3 bases. This CDR3 region has 13 residues. CDR3 loop: CASSFGTDYGYTF. The CDR3, as DNA: TGTGCCAGCAGCTTCGGGACAGACTATGGCTACACCTTC.

The genes are TRBV25-1 and TRBJ2-7; no clear D gene. This CDR3 has 11 amino acids. Looked up from germline, CDR1 is MGHDK and CDR2 is SYGVNS. The CDR3 reads CITEISYEQYF. The CDR3 coding sequence is TGTATTACAGAAATCTCCTACGAGCAGTACTTC.

This chain uses TRBV20-1 with TRBJ1-1; D is possibly TRBD1 (5 bases). With 4 bases removed from V and 4 bases from J, the gap between germline ends came to 13 bases. Germline V gene lookup returns CDR1 DFQATT and CDR2 SNEGSKA (reference sequence). This CDR3 spans 13 amino acids. The CDR3 sequence is CSATDWGVTEAFF. The CDR3 nucleotides read TGCAGTGCTACTGACTGGGGGGTCACTGAAGCTTTCTTT.

The chain joins TRBV6-6 to TRBJ1-1; a weak D match, TRBD1 (6 bases). Germline assignment: CDR1 MNHNY and CDR2 SVGAGI (reference sequence). The CDR3 is made up of 15 amino acids. V gave up 6 bases and J gave up 1 base, with 15 bases separating them. The CDR3 reads CASRPPQGGNTEAFF. As DNA, the CDR3 is TGTGCCAGCAGGCCACCACAGGGTGGGAACACTGAAGCTTTCTTT.

In its sample, this clone was seen a few times. The chain combines TRBV5-4 with TRBJ2-7; TRBD1 agrees at 7 bases. Trimming cost V 4 bases and J 3 bases; bases outside gene matches: 16. The CDR3 contains 17 residues. Per germline, CDR1 SGHNT and CDR2 YYREEE (reference sequence). The CDR3 is CASSTRIPGTAVYEQYF. CDR3 nucleotides: TGTGCCAGCAGCACCCGAATTCCCGGGACAGCAGTCTACGAGCAGTACTTC.

This clone was counted many times. The CDR3 sequence: CASSVVNTEAFF. CDR3 in DNA: TGTGCCAGCAGCGTAGTAAACACTGAAGCTTTCTTT. The V call is TRBV9, the J call TRBJ1-1; D unresolved. CDR3 size: 12 residues. Germline CDR1 is SGDLS and CDR2 is YYNGEE. V lost 0 bases to trimming and J lost 2 bases, with 2 bases between them.

V is TRBV27 and J is TRBJ2-3, with a weak D call TRBD2 (6 bases). The CDR3 runs to 13 residues. V was pared by 5 bases and J by 6 bases, with 12 bases between. Germline CDR1 and CDR2: MNHEY and SMNVEV (reference sequence). CDR3 sequence: CASSTPGLDTQYF. CDR3 sequence (DNA): TGTGCCAGCAGTACGCCGGGACTGGATACGCAGTATTTT.

This chain links TRBV2 with TRBJ2-7; no firm D call. The CDR3 runs to 12 residues. Germline-derived CDR1 and CDR2 are SNHLY and FYNNEI. The V end was cut by 8 bases, the J end by 4 bases, with 12 bases between. Here the CDR3 DNA reads TGTGCCAGCGCGCCGATCATGTACGAGCAGTACTTC. Translated, it gives CASAPIMYEQYF.

The rearrangement uses TRBV5-4 and TRBJ2-7; 12 nucleotides align to TRBD2. The CDR3 runs 18 residues. V shed 0 bases, J shed 4 bases, and the junction held 11 bases outside the gene matches. Looked up from germline, CDR1 is SGHNT and CDR2 is YYREEE (reference sequence). The CDR3 loop is CASSLVLAGGQFPYEQYF. The CDR3 DNA reads TGTGCCAGCAGCTTGGTGCTAGCGGGGGGGCAATTCCCATACGAGCAGTACTTC.

V gene TRBV6-6 combines with J gene TRBJ1-1; 9 nucleotides agree with TRBD1. After removal of 7 bases from V and 5 bases from J, the junction contained 5 bases not matched to a gene. This CDR3 has 13 residues. Per germline, CDR1 MNHNY and CDR2 SVGAGI (reference sequence). The DNA for the CDR3 is TGTGCCAGCAACAGGGGGCTGGGAACTGAAGCTTTCTTT. Protein sequence: CASNRGLGTEAFF.

J is TRBJ2-3 and V is TRBV4-2; 9 nucleotides line up with TRBD1. CDR3 length equals 16 residues. Trimming cost V 2 bases and J 1 base; bases outside gene matches: 4. Germline CDR1 LGHNA, CDR2 YNFKEQ. This CDR3 is CASSQSTGGRTDTQYF. The DNA for the CDR3 is TGTGCCAGCAGCCAATCCACAGGGGGCCGCACAGATACGCAGTATTTT.

The chain has TRBV30 and TRBJ1-6; maybe TRBD1 (6 bases). Germline V lookup: CDR1 GTSNPN, CDR2 SVGIG (reference sequence). The CDR3 covers 15 residues. V was clipped by 2 bases and J by 3 bases, with 11 bases between them. The DNA of the CDR3 is TGTGCCTGGAGTACACAGGGATACTATAATTCACCCCTCCACTTT. It translates to CAWSTQGYYNSPLHF.

This clone appeared once. This chain uses TRBV24-1 with TRBJ1-5, with TRBD1 matching 7 bases. The CDR3 length is 15 residues. The germline V gene has CDR1 KGHDR and CDR2 SFDVKD. The V gene end was trimmed by 3 bases and the J gene end by 0 bases; junction bases not matched to a gene: 1. CDR3 in DNA: TGTGCCACCAGTGATCAGGGGGGTAGCAATCAGCCCCAGCATTTT. This sequence encodes CATSDQGGSNQPQHF.

This clone was seen just once. As DNA, the CDR3 is TGTGCCAGCAGACCAGGGGCCTACGAGCAGTACTTC. The encoded protein is CASRPGAYEQYF. The gene calls are TRBV28 and TRBJ2-7, with a possible D match to TRBD1 (6 bases). Trimming stripped 6 bases from V and 2 bases from J, with 8 bases between. Germline V lookup: CDR1 MDHEN, CDR2 SYDVKM. The CDR3 sequence is 12 residues long.

The chain combines TRBV29-1 with TRBJ1-2, with D possibly matching TRBD1 (6 bases). CDR3 length equals 11 residues. Trimming left V 7 bases short and J 4 bases short, with 10 bases between. Germline V gene data show CDR1 as SQVTM and CDR2 as ANQGSEA. The CDR3 sequence: CSATDSYGYTF. CDR3 DNA sequence: TGCAGCGCTACGGACAGCTATGGCTACACCTTC.

Only one count was recorded for this clone. The genes are TRBV25-1 and TRBJ1-4; 7 nucleotides match TRBD1. Unmatched junction bases numbered 4, after V lost 7 bases and J lost 5 bases. The CDR3 is 13 amino acids. CDR1 and CDR2 (germline): MGHDK, SYGVNS. CDR3 residues: CASTGTANEKLFF. The CDR3, as DNA: TGTGCCAGCACCGGGACAGCGAATGAAAAACTGTTTTTT. The full variable domain, completed using reference TRBV25-1 and TRBJ1-4, is EADIYQTPRYLVIGTGKKITLECSQTMGHDKMYWYQQDPGMELHLIHYSYGVNSTEKGDLSSESTVSRIRTEHFPLTLESARPSHTSQYLCASTGTANEKLFFGSGTQLSVL.